The next 11 T cell receptor beta chains were all read from a single sample in a study of T cells in Graves' hyperthyroidism and ophthalmopathy. What was amplified from RNA transcripts were TCR beta CDR3 regions. HTBI primers were used for first-round RT-PCR of the TCR CDR3. TCRdb reprocessed the multiplex PCR reads with MiXCR, giving one entry per CDR3 protein. Here the sample spans 500,000 to 700,000 distinct CDR3 sequences, approximately 15% being singletons. Material for sequencing was blood. These receptors were obtained from a woman aged 18-30 years with Graves' hyperthyroidism.

This clonotype came up many times. V is TRBV5-1 and J is TRBJ2-1, with D tentatively TRBD1 or TRBD2 (5 bases each). Trimming removed 3 bases from V and 8 bases from J, with 18 bases in between. The germline V gene has CDR1 SGHRS and CDR2 YFSETQ. The CDR3 totals 15 residues. CDR3 bases: TGCGCCAGCAGCTCAGGAATGAGGGGAAGGGATGAGCAGTTCTTC. Amino acid sequence: CASSSGMRGRDEQFF.

This clonotype occurred many times. In DNA, the CDR3 is TGTGCCAGCAGCCTACGCGGGACCCGGGAGGCAGATACGCAGTATTTT. It is translated as CASSLRGTREADTQYF. The chain uses TRBV3-1 and TRBJ2-3; the match to TRBD2 covers 7 bases. CDR1 is LGHDT, CDR2 YNNKEL, per germline (reference sequence). J lost 4 bases, V lost 4 bases, and 11 bases had no gene match. The CDR3 loop spans 16 amino acids.

The chain carries TRBV7-9 and TRBJ1-4; no definite D call. The V gene's germline CDR1 is SEHNR and CDR2 FQNEAQ (reference sequence). Trimming stripped 1 base from V and 7 bases from J, with 13 bases between. The CDR3 has 15 residues. The CDR3 loop is CASSLVGYGIEKLFF. The CDR3 DNA reads as TGTGCCAGCAGCTTAGTAGGGTACGGGATTGAAAAACTGTTTTTT.

This clonotype was found a few times. This chain connects TRBV3-1 to TRBJ2-5, with TRBD2 matching 12 bases. The length of the CDR3 is 15 residues. Germline lookup yields CDR1 LGHDT and CDR2 YNNKEL (reference sequence). V lost 0 bases and J lost 5; bases outside the gene matches: 1. The CDR3 DNA is TGTGCCAGCAGCCAAGAGGGACTAGCGGGCGAGACCCAGTACTTC. Translating it yields CASSQEGLAGETQYF.

As regards this clonotype: This may be a read error, as it is one base from a much larger clone. V gene TRBV2 combines with J gene TRBJ1-1; D gene unclear. This CDR3 contains 13 residues. In germline, CDR1 is SNHLY, CDR2 FYNNEI. V was pared by 1 base and J by 10 bases, with 13 bases between. The CDR3 spells CASSEVWSGGAFF. The CDR3 coding sequence is TGTGCCAGCAGTGAAGTATGGTCAGGAGGAGCTTTCTTT.

This chain joins TRBV12-5 and TRBJ2-5; 9 nucleotides match TRBD1. The CDR3 is 14 amino acids. Germline CDR1 and CDR2: LGHNT and FRNRAP. Trimming took 9 bases from V and 5 from J; bases not matched to a gene: 10. The CDR3 spells CASSTGQGYETQYF. CDR3 sequence (DNA): TGTGCTAGCTCCACGGGACAGGGTTATGAGACCCAGTACTTC. Full variable domain (outside the CDR3, taken from reference TRBV12-5 and TRBJ2-5): DARVTQTPRHKVTEMGQEVTMRCQPILGHNTVFWYRQTMMQGLELLAYFRNRAPLDDSGMPKDRFSAEMPDATLATLKIQPSEPRDSAVYFCASSTGQGYETQYFGPGTRLLVL.

This clonotype appeared a single time. This rearrangement joins TRBV4-2 to TRBJ1-2; D is unresolved. This CDR3 spans 16 amino acids. V was trimmed by 0 bases and J by 5 bases, leaving 16 bases between them. CDR1 is LGHNA, CDR2 YNFKEQ, per germline. Written as DNA, the CDR3 is TGTGCCAGCAGCCAAGAGGGAAGTCTCAGCAGTTATGGCTACACCTTC. Translating gives CASSQEGSLSSYGYTF.

This clonotype has just a few counts. The chain uses TRBV11-2 and TRBJ2-2; no reliable D call. V was shortened by 2 bases and J by 4 bases, with 8 bases between the two germline ends. The CDR3 covers 14 residues. Germline CDR1 and CDR2: SGHAT and FQNNGV. The CDR3 sequence is CASSLQRFTGELFF. CDR3 nucleotide sequence: TGTGCCAGCAGCTTACAGAGATTCACCGGGGAGCTGTTTTTT. Variable domain in full (rest from reference TRBV11-2 and TRBJ2-2): EAGVAQSPRYKIIEKRQSVAFWCNPISGHATLYWYQQILGQGPKLLIQFQNNGVVDDSQLPKDRFSAERLKGVDSTLKIQPAKLEDSAVYLCASSLQRFTGELFFGEGSRLTVL.

The sample holds many counts of this clonotype. This chain uses TRBV20-1 with TRBJ2-3; 10 positions match TRBD2. CDR3 length equals 16 residues. Germline V CDR1 and CDR2: DFQATT, SNEGSKA (reference sequence). J gave up 2 bases and V 1 base, and 6 bases lay outside the gene matches. CDR3 sequence reads: CSARGASGSTTDTQYF. As DNA, the CDR3 is TGCAGTGCTAGAGGGGCTAGCGGGAGTACCACAGATACGCAGTATTTT.

Details on this clonotype: One base away lies a much larger clone, so this may be a sequencing read error. CDR3 sequence: CASSPGTSMETQYF. DNA for the CDR3: TGTGCCAGCAGCCCCGGGACTAGCATGGAGACCCAGTACTTC. The V and J genes are TRBV3-1 and TRBJ2-5; 9 bases align to TRBD2. Germline CDR1 is LGHDT and CDR2 is YNNKEL (reference sequence). The V gene end was trimmed by 4 bases and the J gene end by 5 bases; junction bases not matched to a gene: 5. The length of the CDR3 is 14 residues.

This clonotype was detected many times. The rearrangement uses TRBV19 and TRBJ2-1; possible D gene TRBD2, 5 bases. The CDR3 runs 17 residues. The V gene lost 2 bases and the J gene lost 0 bases, with 14 bases spanning the gap. CDR1 LNHDA and CDR2 SQIVND come from the germline V gene (reference sequence). DNA of the CDR3: TGTGCCAGTAGTATAAGGAGGCGTGGAAGCTCCTACAATGAGCAGTTCTTC. Its protein product is CASSIRRRGSSYNEQFF. The full variable domain, completed using reference TRBV19 and TRBJ2-1, is DGGITQSPKYLFRKEGQNVTLSCEQNLNHDAMYWYRQDPGQGLRLIYYSQIVNDFQKGDIAEGYSVSREKKESFPLTVTSAQKNPTAFYLCASSIRRRGSSYNEQFFGPGTRLTVL.